This T cell receptor (beta chain) was retrieved from a study of human T cells and chemical hapten exposure. Overall study: Affected patients, primarily female, had alopecia areata, totalis or universalis. Minor pooled library volume differences mainly drove per-sample TCR yield variation.

TCRdb re-called the RACE reads with MiXCR, one entry per CDR3 protein. Of about 84,000 distinct CDR3 sequences in the sample, approximately 10% were seen once. Indicated time point: patch test 3, about 24 weeks after DPC sensitization. As for treatment: therapeutic diphenylcyclopropenone sensitization with weekly scalp DPC. The drawing of blood occurred before each patch test was applied. Study conclusions and caveats: Relative to controls, expanded TCRs formed significantly more large CDR3 similarity clusters.

This clonotype was counted between two and nine times. Its antigen is unidentified. Deletions cut 1 base from V and 4 bases from J, with 11 bases between. Germline-derived CDR1 and CDR2 are SGHVS and FNYEAQ. The CDR3 has 14 residues. This chain links TRBV7-6 with TRBJ2-7; D remains unclear. Source: whole blood, taken in connection with sensitization to the hapten diphenylcyclopropenone (DPC). The origin of this receptor is a woman in her fifties or sixties with alopecia areata. Some clones in this sample may be carry-over from other donors' samples. CDR3 region: CASSLEGRTYEQYF. As DNA, the CDR3 is TGTGCCAGCAGCTTAGAGGGCAGGACGTACGAGCAGTACTTC.